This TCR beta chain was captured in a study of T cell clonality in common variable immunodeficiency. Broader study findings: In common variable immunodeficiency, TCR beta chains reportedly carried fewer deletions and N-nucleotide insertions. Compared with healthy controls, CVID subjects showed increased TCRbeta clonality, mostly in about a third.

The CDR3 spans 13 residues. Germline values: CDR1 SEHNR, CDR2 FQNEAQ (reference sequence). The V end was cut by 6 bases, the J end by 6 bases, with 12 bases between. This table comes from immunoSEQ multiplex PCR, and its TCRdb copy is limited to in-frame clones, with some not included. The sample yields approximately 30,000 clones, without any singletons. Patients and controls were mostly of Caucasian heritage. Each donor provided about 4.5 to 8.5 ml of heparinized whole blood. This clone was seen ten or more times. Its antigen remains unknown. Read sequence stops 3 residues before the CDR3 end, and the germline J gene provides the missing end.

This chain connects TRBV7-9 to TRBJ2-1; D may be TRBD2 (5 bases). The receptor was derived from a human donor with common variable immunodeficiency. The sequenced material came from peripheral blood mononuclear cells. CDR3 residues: CASRRAEFNEQFF. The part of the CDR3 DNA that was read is TGTGCCAGCAGGCGGGCGGAGTTCAATGAG.